A selection of T cell receptor beta chains follows, all from one sample in a study of control samples from healthy donors and cancer patients. TCRdb's copy holds only in-frame clones and misses some; the assay was immunoSEQ multiplex PCR. Among just over 50,000 clones listed, about 88% were seen once. Input material: PBMCs. These receptor sequences come from a man aged 50 or older with head and neck cancer. The CDR3 runs from the conserved cysteine through the conserved F or W. The D gene is left open where the match is weak. Rows give clone size only sometimes, using once, few, many, or a class for an expanded clone.

v_gene,abundance,d_gene,j_gene,CDR3nt,CDR3aa
TRBV9,-,-,TRBJ2-2,TGTGCCAGCAGCGTAGAGAGTAGGGAAACCGGGGAGCTGTTTTTT,CASSVESRETGELFF
TRBV4-1,few,-,TRBJ1-1,TGCGCCAGCAGCCAATCCCCAGTGAACACTGAAGCTTTCTTT,CASSQSPVNTEAFF
TRBV29-1,-,TRBD2,TRBJ2-5,TGCAGCGTTGTAAAAGGGGGATATAGCGGGAGCCAAGAGACCCAGTACTTC,CSVVKGGYSGSQETQYF
TRBV7-7,-,-,TRBJ2-3,TGTGCCAGCAGCTTCGGCCGGGATGATACGCAGTATTTT,CASSFGRDDTQYF
TRBV19,few,-,TRBJ1-3,TGTGCCAGTAGTAGACACTCTGGAAACACCATATATTTT,CASSRHSGNTIYF
TRBV5-6,-,-,TRBJ2-7,TGTGCCAGCAGCTTGGTCGGACAGAGCTACGAGCAGTACTTC,CASSLVGQSYEQYF
TRBV24-1,-,TRBD2,TRBJ2-1,TGTGCCACCAGTCCTAGCGGGAAGGAAATCACAAGTTCCTACAATGAGCAGTTCTTC,CATSPSGKEITSSYNEQFF
TRBV6-5,-,TRBD2,TRBJ2-3,TGTGCCACCAACAAGCGGGGCCTGACAGATACGCAGTATTTT,CATNKRGLTDTQYF
TRBV3-1/TRBV3-2,-,-,TRBJ2-3,TGTGCCAGCAGCCAGAGGGGCGGTGGGGTAGTGGGCTTGGATACGCAGTATTTT,CASSQRGGGVVGLDTQYF
TRBV28,-,-,TRBJ1-4,TGTGCCAGCAGTTACTTTTTGGGGGGACCGATTTATAGAAAACTGTTTTTT,CASSYFLGGPIYRKLFF
TRBV19,few,-,TRBJ1-6,TGTGCCAGTAGAGCGGTAGGGGGGCCGGGGAATTCACCCCTCCACTTT,CASRAVGGPGNSPLHF
TRBV6-5,-,-,TRBJ2-2,TGTGCCAGCAGTCCCGTGGGGGGGGGCCCCGGGGAGCTGTTTTTT,CASSPVGGGPGELFF
TRBV14,-,-,TRBJ2-7,TGTGCCAGCAGCCCATCCGGGCGCGAGTACGAGCAGTACTTC,CASSPSGREYEQYF
TRBV19,-,-,TRBJ2-1,TGTGCCAGTAGTACAGGGGGGTCCTACAATGAGCAGTTCTTC,CASSTGGSYNEQFF
TRBV5-4,-,-,TRBJ2-5,TGTGCCAGCAGCGGGCGGGACAGTCAAGAGACCCAGTACTTC,CASSGRDSQETQYF
TRBV7-8,once,-,TRBJ2-1,TGTGCCAGCAGCTTTGTAGGCAAAAGGGTTTATGAGCAGTTCTTC,CASSFVGKRVYEQFF
TRBV6-1,-,-,TRBJ1-2,TGTGCCAGCAGTGAAGCCTCAGGCCCCCATGGCTACACCTTC,CASSEASGPHGYTF
TRBV4-1,once,-,TRBJ2-3,TGCGCCAGCAGCCAAGATGGGGGGGCCACAGATACGCAGTATTTT,CASSQDGGATDTQYF
TRBV5-1,-,-,TRBJ1-4,TGCGCCAGCAGCCCTTGGACACAAGATGAAAAACTGTTTTTT,CASSPWTQDEKLFF
TRBV3-1/TRBV3-2,-,-,TRBJ2-3,TGTGCCAGCTCCCTATTGGGGGGAGATACGCAGTATTTT,CASSLLGGDTQYF
TRBV16,-,-,TRBJ2-5,TGTGCCAGCAGCCAAATCGGAGGCCTGGCCCAAGAGACCCAGTACTTC,CASSQIGGLAQETQYF
TRBV5-6,-,TRBD1,TRBJ1-2,TGTGCCAGCAGCTTGTCGCGGGACAGGCCCATCTATGGCTACACCTTC,CASSLSRDRPIYGYTF
TRBV29-1,-,TRBD1,TRBJ1-2,TGCAGCGTTGTGGGACAGCTTAACTATGGCTACACCTTC,CSVVGQLNYGYTF
TRBV4-3,-,TRBD1,TRBJ2-2,TGCGCCAGCAGCCGGACAGGGAGTTTCCCCGGGGAGCTGTTTTTT,CASSRTGSFPGELFF
TRBV4-3,-,-,TRBJ1-1,TGCGCCAGCAGCCAGGAATCTTACGGACCCCGCGTTGCTTTCTTT,CASSQESYGPRVAFF
TRBV28,-,-,TRBJ1-3,TGTGCCAGCAGTCCGGGGGCTGGAAACACCATATATTTT,CASSPGAGNTIYF
TRBV28,-,-,TRBJ2-3,TGTGCCAGCAGCTCTCCGGGACTGGGGACAGATACGCAGTATTTT,CASSSPGLGTDTQYF
TRBV24-1,-,TRBD1,TRBJ2-5,TGTGCCACCAGTGACGCCAGCCCCGGGACAGGGTGGGAGACCCAGTACTTC,CATSDASPGTGWETQYF
TRBV7-6,few,-,TRBJ2-5,TGTGCCAGCAGCTTAAGCGTTGGGGGATCAGAGACCCAGTACTTC,CASSLSVGGSETQYF
TRBV19,-,-,TRBJ2-5,TGTGCCAGTAGCGACAACAGGGAATGGGAGACCCAGTACTTC,CASSDNREWETQYF
TRBV9,-,-,TRBJ2-7,TGTGCCAGCAGCGGGGATCTAGGGACATCCTACGAGCAGTACTTC,CASSGDLGTSYEQYF
TRBV28,-,-,TRBJ1-4,TGTGCCAGCAGTACCCTCACGGAGCCGTTTGGGGAAAAACTGTTTTTT,CASSTLTEPFGEKLFF
TRBV6-1,-,-,TRBJ2-1,TGTGCCAGCAGTGAAGCGGGCGTTATGCAGTTCTTC,CASSEAGVMQFF
TRBV2,-,TRBD2,TRBJ2-1,TGTGCCAGCAGTTCTAGCGGGAGTATCGATGAGCAGTTCTTC,CASSSSGSIDEQFF
TRBV7-9,once,TRBD1,TRBJ2-7,TGTGCCAGCAGCTCACGGGACAGGGGGCTCGAGCAGTACTTC,CASSSRDRGLEQYF
TRBV27,-,-,TRBJ2-3,TGTGCCAGCCGTGAACTGGGGGATACGCAGTATTTT,CASRELGDTQYF
TRBV27,-,-,TRBJ1-5,TGTGCCAGCAGTCCGGGCCACGGGGCCGTTTCGCAGCCCCAGCATTTT,CASSPGHGAVSQPQHF
TRBV27,-,TRBD1,TRBJ2-5,TGTGCCAGCAGTTTAGGTGGCAGGGGGCCGCGAGAGACCCAGTACTTC,CASSLGGRGPRETQYF
TRBV4-1,-,TRBD2,TRBJ2-1,TGCGCCAGCAGCCAAGTCGGGCGGGGGGGCGATGAGCAGTTCTTC,CASSQVGRGGDEQFF
TRBV9,-,TRBD2,TRBJ2-3,TGTGCCAGCAGCGCGACGGGACTAGCGGGGGGTTTCGCAGATACGCAGTATTTT,CASSATGLAGGFADTQYF
TRBV7-3,-,-,TRBJ2-3,TGTGCCAGCAGCTTAAATCCAGGGGCCACAGATACGCAGTATTTT,CASSLNPGATDTQYF
TRBV6-6,-,TRBD2,TRBJ2-1,TGTGCCAGCAGTGGGACTAACGATAATGAGCAGTTCTTC,CASSGTNDNEQFF
TRBV24-1,once,-,TRBJ2-5,TGTGCCACCAGAGCGGGACAGCCCTCGATCCAAGAGACCCAGTACTTC,CATRAGQPSIQETQYF
TRBV11-1,once,-,TRBJ2-3,TGTGCCAGCAGCACCTGGGGGCTATTCGACACAGATACGCAGTATTTT,CASSTWGLFDTDTQYF
TRBV7-2,once,-,TRBJ1-1,TGTGCCAGCAGCTTACGGGGGTTGGACACTGAAGCTTTCTTT,CASSLRGLDTEAFF
TRBV7-3,-,-,TRBJ2-3,TGTGCCAGCAGCGAGGTTTTCTCGAGTCCCACAGATACGCAGTATTTT,CASSEVFSSPTDTQYF
TRBV28,once,-,TRBJ2-5,TGTGCCAGCAGTTTTGGTGGGGCAAGGCAGGAGACCCAGTACTTC,CASSFGGARQETQYF